The 10 T cell receptor beta chains below all came from one sample that was sequenced in a study of blood T cell repertoires in COVID-19. The assay was immunoSEQ multiplex PCR, and TCRdb's table has in-frame clones only and misses some. The table includes 120,000 or so clones, 88% detected once. Sequencing was done on a sample of peripheral blood. All receptors come from a woman older than 75 with acute or convalescent COVID-19.

The chain recombines TRBV29-1 with TRBJ2-2, with D perhaps TRBD1 (6 bases). Germline CDR1 SQVTM, CDR2 ANQGSEA. Trimming removed 4 bases from V and 2 bases from J, with 11 bases in between. The CDR3 covers 14 residues. CDR3 sequence reads: CSVVTGINTGELFF. The CDR3 region has the DNA TGCAGCGTTGTAACAGGGATCAACACCGGGGAGCTGTTTTTT.

This chain connects TRBV5-4 to TRBJ2-5; 8 positions match TRBD2. Germline trimming cut 4 bases from V and 3 bases from J; bases unmatched to any gene: 5. The CDR3 has 14 residues. Per the germline V gene, CDR1 is SGHNT and CDR2 is YYREEE (reference sequence). The chain's CDR3 is CASSGKAGEETQYF. The DNA for the CDR3 is TGTGCCAGCAGCGGGAAAGCGGGAGAAGAGACCCAGTACTTC.

The gene calls are TRBV5-1 and TRBJ1-3, with D tentatively TRBD1 (5 bases). Germline V lookup: CDR1 SGHRS, CDR2 YFSETQ. The CDR3 covers 15 residues. V lost 4 bases to trimming and J lost 0 bases, with 11 bases between them. CDR3 in DNA: TGCGCCAGCAGCCCTCGGACATACTCTGGAAACACCATATATTTT. It codes for CASSPRTYSGNTIYF. Full variable domain (rest looked up from reference TRBV5-1 and TRBJ1-3): KAGVTQTPRYLIKTRGQQVTLSCSPISGHRSVSWYQQTPGQGLQFLFEYFSETQRNKGNFPGRFSGRQFSNSRSEMNVSTLELGDSALYLCASSPRTYSGNTIYFGEGSWLTVV.

The chain combines TRBV7-9 with TRBJ1-5; the match to TRBD1 covers 12 bases. The CDR3 has 18 amino acids. Trimming took 6 bases from V and 2 from J; bases not matched to a gene: 11. CDR1 is SEHNR and CDR2 is FQNEAQ in the germline V gene (reference sequence). The DNA of the CDR3 is TGTGCCAGCAGTCATCCGGGACAGGGGGCTTGGGGCAATCAGCCCCAGCATTTT. Amino acids: CASSHPGQGAWGNQPQHF.

The chain combines TRBV7-2 with TRBJ2-3, with 7 bases identical to TRBD1. The junction had 5 bases not matched to a gene; V was cut back by 4 bases and J by 1 base. The CDR3 consists of 15 residues. CDR1 and CDR2 (germline): SGHTA, FQGNSA. CDR3 residues: CASSSPGQRTDTQYF. In DNA form, the CDR3 reads TGTGCCAGCAGCTCTCCGGGACAGCGCACAGATACGCAGTATTTT.

V is TRBV5-6 and J is TRBJ1-6; possible D gene TRBD1, 5 bases. V was pared by 5 bases and J by 10 bases, with 10 bases between. Germline values: CDR1 SGHDT, CDR2 YYEEEE. The CDR3 has 12 residues. The CDR3, as DNA: TGTGCCAGCAGTTCACAGGACTCACCCCTCCACTTT. It specifies CASSSQDSPLHF. Full variable domain (outside the CDR3, taken from reference TRBV5-6 and TRBJ1-6): DAGVTQSPTHLIKTRGQQVTLRCSPKSGHDTVSWYQQALGQGPQFIFQYYEEEERQRGNFPDRFSGHQFPNYSSELNVNALLLGDSALYLCASSSQDSPLHFGNGTRLTVT.

In its sample, this clone was seen once. The chain employs TRBV12-3 or TRBV12-4 and TRBJ1-1; D is undetermined. This CDR3 region has 13 residues. Trimming shortened V by 3 bases and J by 1 base, and 6 bases separated the two germline ends. The CDR3 spells CASSLEWNTEAFF. The DNA for the CDR3 is TGTGCCAGCAGTTTGGAGTGGAACACTGAAGCTTTCTTT.

V gene TRBV6-5 combines with J gene TRBJ2-3; 9 nucleotides align to TRBD2. Germline V gene data show CDR1 as MNHEY and CDR2 as SVGAGI. With 0 bases clipped from V and 10 bases from J, the junction kept 8 bases outside the gene matches. This CDR3 comprises 15 residues. In DNA form, the CDR3 reads TGTGCCAGCAGTTACTCGATTGCTAGCGGGGAGGCGCAGTATTTT. It specifies CASSYSIASGEAQYF.

This chain joins TRBV18 and TRBJ1-2; no reliable D call. This CDR3 is 17 amino acids long. Germline CDR1 and CDR2: KGHSH and LQKENI. The V and J ends lost 3 bases and 1 base respectively, with 18 bases between them. CDR3 protein: CASSPMLKPGLNYGYTF. In DNA form, the CDR3 reads TGTGCCAGCTCACCGATGCTCAAGCCGGGTCTTAACTATGGCTACACCTTC.

This chain joins TRBV7-8 and TRBJ2-3; TRBD1 is a possible D gene (7 bases). This CDR3 is built from 15 residues. CDR1 and CDR2 (germline): SGHVS, FQNEAQ. V was shortened by 1 base and J by 3 bases, with 11 bases between the two germline ends. The DNA of the CDR3 is TGTGCCAGCAGCTTAGTCCAGGGGGGAACAGATACGCAGTATTTT. Amino acids: CASSLVQGGTDTQYF.